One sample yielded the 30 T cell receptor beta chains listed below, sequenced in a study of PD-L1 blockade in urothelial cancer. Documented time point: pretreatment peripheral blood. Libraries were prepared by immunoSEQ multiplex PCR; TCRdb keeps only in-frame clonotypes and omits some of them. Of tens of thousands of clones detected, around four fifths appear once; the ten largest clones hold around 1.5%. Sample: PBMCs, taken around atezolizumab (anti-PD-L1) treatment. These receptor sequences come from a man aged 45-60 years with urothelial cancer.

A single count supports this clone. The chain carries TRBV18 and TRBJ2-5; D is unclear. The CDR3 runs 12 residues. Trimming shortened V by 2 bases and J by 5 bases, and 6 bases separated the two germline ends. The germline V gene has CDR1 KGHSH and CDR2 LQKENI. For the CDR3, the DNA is TGTGCCAGCTCACCAGGCTGGGAGACCCAGTACTTC. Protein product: CASSPGWETQYF.

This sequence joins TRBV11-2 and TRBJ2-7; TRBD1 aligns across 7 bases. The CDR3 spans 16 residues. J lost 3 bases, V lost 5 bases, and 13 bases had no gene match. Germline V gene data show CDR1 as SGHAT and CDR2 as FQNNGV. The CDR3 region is CASSDLPTTGYYEQYF. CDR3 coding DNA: TGTGCCAGCAGCGATCTTCCGACGACAGGGTACTACGAGCAGTACTTC.

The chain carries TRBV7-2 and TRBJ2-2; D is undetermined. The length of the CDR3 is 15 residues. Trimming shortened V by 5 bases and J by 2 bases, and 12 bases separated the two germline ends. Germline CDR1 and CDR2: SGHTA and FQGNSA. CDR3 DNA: TGTGCCAGCAGCCTGAACGGGTTTAACACCGGGGAGCTGTTTTTT. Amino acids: CASSLNGFNTGELFF.

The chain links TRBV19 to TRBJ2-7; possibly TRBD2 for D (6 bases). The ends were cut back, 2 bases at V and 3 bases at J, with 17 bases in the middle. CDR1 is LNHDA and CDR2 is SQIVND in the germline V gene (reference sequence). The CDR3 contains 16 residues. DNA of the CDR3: TGTGCCAGTAGTATATCCGGAGGGGCTTCCCTCTACGAGCAGTACTTC. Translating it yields CASSISGGASLYEQYF.

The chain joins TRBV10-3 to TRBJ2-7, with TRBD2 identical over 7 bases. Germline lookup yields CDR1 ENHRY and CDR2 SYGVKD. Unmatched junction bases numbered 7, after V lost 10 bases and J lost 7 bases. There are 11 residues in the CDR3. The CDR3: CATSGTTEQYF. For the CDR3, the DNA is TGTGCCACTAGCGGTACTACGGAGCAGTACTTC.

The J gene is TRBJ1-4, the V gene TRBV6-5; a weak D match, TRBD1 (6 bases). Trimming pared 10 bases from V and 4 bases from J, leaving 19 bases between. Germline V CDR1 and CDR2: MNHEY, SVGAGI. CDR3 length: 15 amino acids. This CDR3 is CATPIEGENNEKLFF. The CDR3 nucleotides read TGTGCCACCCCGATCGAGGGGGAGAATAATGAAAAACTGTTTTTT.

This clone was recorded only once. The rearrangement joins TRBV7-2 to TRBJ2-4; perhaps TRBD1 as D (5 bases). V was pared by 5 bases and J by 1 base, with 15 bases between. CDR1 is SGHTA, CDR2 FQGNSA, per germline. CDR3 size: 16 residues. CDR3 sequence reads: CASSPQGSVAKNIQYF. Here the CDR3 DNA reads TGTGCCAGCAGCCCGCAGGGTTCTGTGGCCAAAAACATTCAGTACTTC.

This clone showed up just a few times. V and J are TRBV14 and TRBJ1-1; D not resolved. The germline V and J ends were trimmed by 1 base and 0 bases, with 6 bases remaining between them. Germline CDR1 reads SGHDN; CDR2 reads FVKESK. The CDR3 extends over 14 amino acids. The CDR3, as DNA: TGTGCCAGCAGCCAAGCAGGTATGAACACTGAAGCTTTCTTT. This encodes CASSQAGMNTEAFF.

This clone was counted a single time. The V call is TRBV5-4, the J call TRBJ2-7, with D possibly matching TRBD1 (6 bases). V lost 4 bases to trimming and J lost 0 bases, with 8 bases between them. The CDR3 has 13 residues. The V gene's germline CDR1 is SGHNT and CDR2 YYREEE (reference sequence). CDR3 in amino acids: CASSVQGSYEQYF. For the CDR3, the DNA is TGTGCCAGCAGCGTACAGGGCTCCTACGAGCAGTACTTC.

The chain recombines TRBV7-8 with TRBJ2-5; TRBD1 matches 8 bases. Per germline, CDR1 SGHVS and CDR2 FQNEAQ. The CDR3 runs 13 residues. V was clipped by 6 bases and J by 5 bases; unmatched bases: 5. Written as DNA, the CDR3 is TGTGCCAGCAGTTTTAGGGACAGGGAGACCCAGTACTTC. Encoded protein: CASSFRDRETQYF.

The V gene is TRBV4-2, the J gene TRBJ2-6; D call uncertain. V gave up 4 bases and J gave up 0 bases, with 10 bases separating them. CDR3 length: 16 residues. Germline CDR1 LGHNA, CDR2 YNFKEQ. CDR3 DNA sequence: TGTGCCAGCAGCCCAGAGCGTCACTCTGGGGCCAACGTCCTGACTTTC. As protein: CASSPERHSGANVLTF.

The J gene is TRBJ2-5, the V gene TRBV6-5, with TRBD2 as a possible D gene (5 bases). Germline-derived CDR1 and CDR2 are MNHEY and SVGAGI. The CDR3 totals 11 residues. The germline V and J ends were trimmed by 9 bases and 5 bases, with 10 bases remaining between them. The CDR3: CASSKRETQYF. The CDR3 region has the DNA TGTGCCAGTAGTAAGCGGGAGACCCAGTACTTC.

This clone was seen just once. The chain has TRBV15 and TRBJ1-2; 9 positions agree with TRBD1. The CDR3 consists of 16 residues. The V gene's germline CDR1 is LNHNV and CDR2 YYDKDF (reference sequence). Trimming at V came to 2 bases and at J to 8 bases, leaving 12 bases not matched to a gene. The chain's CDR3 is CATSRYHGTGQRGYTF. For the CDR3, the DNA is TGTGCCACCAGCAGATACCATGGGACAGGGCAACGGGGCTACACCTTC.

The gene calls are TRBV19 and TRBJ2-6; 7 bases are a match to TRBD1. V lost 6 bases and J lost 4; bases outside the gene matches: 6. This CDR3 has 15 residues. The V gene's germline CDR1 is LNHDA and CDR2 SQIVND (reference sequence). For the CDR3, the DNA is TGTGCCAGTAGCCAACAGGGGCCCGGGGCCAACGTCCTGACTTTC. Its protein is CASSQQGPGANVLTF.

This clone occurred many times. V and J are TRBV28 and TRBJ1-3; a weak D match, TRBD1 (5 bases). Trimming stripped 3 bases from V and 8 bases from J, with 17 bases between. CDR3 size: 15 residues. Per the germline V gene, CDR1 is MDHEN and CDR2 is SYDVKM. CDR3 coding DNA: TGTGCCAGCAGTTTCTATGGCAGGGAAGTAGACACCATATATTTT. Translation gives CASSFYGREVDTIYF.

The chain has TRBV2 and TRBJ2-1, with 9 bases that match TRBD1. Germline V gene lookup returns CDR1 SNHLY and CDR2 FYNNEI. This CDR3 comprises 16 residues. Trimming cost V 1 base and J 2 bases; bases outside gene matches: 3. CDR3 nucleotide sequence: TGTGCCAGCAGTGAAGGGGACAGGGTCACCTACAATGAGCAGTTCTTC. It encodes CASSEGDRVTYNEQFF.

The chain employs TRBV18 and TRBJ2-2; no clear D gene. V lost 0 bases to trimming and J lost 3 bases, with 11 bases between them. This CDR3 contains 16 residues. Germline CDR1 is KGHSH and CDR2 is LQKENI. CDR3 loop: CASSPPEQKYTGELFF. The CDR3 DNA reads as TGTGCCAGCTCACCACCGGAACAGAAATACACCGGGGAGCTGTTTTTT.

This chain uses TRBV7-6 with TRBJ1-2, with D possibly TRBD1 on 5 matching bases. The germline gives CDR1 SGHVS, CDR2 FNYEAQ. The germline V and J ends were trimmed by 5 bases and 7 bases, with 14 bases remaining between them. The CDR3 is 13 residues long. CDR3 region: CASSLGVEGGYTF. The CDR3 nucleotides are TGTGCCAGCAGCCTAGGGGTCGAGGGTGGCTACACCTTC.

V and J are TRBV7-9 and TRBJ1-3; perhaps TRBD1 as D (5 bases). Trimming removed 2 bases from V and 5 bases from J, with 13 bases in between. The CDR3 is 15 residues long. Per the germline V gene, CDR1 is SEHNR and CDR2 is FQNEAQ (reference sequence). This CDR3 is CASSLKGQLRNTIYF. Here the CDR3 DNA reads TGTGCCAGCAGCTTAAAGGGGCAGCTCCGAAACACCATATATTTT.

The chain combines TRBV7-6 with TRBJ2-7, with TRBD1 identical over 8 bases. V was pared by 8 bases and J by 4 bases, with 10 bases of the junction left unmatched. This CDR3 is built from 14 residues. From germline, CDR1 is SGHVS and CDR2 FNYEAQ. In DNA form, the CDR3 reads TGTGCCAGCCAGCATCGACAGGGGCCGTACGAGCAGTACTTC. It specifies CASQHRQGPYEQYF.

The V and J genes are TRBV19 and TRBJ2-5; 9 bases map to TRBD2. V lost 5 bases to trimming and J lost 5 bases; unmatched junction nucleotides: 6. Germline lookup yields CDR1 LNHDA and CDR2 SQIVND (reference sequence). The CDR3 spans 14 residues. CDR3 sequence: CASSRAGGTETQYF. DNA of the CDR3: TGTGCCAGTAGTCGGGCGGGAGGGACTGAGACCCAGTACTTC.

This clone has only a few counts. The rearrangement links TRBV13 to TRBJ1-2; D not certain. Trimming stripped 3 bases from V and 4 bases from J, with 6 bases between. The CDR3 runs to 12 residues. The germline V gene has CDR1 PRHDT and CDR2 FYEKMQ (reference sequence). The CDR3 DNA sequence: TGTGCCAGCAGCTTTGGCAGCTATGGCTACACCTTC. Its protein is CASSFGSYGYTF.

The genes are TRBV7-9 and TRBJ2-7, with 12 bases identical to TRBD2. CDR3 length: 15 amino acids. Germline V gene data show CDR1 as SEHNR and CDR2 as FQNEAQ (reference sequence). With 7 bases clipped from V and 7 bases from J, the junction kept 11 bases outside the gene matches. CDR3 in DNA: TGTGCCAGCAACCCCCTAGGGCTAGCGGGAGGGGAGCAGTACTTC. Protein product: CASNPLGLAGGEQYF.

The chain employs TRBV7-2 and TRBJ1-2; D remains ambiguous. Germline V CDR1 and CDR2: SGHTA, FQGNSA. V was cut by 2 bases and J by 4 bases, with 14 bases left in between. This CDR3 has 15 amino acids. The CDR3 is CASSLNLIVGYGYTF. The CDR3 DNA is TGTGCCAGCAGCTTAAATCTGATAGTCGGCTATGGCTACACCTTC.

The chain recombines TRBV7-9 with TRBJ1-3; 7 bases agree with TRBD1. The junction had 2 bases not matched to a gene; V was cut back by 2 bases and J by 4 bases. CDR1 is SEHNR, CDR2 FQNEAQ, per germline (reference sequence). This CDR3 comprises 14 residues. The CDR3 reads CASSLPTGGNTIYF. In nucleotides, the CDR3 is TGTGCCAGCAGCTTACCGACAGGGGGAAACACCATATATTTT.

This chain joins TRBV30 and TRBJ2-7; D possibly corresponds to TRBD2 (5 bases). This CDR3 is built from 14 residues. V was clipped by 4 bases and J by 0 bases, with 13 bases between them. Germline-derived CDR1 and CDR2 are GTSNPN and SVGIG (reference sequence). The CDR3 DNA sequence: TGTGCCTGGAACCGGGGTCAGGTCTCCTACGAGCAGTACTTC. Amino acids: CAWNRGQVSYEQYF.

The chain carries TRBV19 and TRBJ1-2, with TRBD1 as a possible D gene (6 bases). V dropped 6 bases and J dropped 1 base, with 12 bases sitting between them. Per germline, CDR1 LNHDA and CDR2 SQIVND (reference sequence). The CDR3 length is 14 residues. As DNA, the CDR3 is TGTGCCAGTAGGATACAGGGAATTAACTATGGCTACACCTTC. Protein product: CASRIQGINYGYTF.

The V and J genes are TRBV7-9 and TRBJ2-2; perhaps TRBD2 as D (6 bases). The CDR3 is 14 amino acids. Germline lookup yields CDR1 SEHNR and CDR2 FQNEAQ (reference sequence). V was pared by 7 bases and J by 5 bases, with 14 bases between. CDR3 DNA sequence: TGTGCCAGCACCCCCGGAAGCGGGACCGGGGAGCTGTTTTTT. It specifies CASTPGSGTGELFF.

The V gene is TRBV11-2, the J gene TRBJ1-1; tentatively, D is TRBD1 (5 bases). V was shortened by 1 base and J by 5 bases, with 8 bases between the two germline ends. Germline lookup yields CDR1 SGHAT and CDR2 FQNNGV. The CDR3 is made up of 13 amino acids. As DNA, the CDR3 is TGTGCCAGCAGCTTAGCTCAGGGAACTGAAGCTTTCTTT. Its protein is CASSLAQGTEAFF.

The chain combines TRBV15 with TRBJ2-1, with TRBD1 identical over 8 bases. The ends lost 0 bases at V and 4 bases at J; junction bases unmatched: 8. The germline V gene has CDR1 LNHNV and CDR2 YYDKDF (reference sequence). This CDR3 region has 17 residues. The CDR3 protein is CATSRDFGQGRYNEQFF. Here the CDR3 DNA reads TGTGCCACCAGCAGAGATTTTGGACAGGGCCGTTACAATGAGCAGTTCTTC. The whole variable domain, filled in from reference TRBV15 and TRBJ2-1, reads DAMVIQNPRYQVTQFGKPVTLSCSQTLNHNVMYWYQQKSSQAPKLLFHYYDKDFNNEADTPDNFQSRRPNTSFCFLDIRSPGLGDTAMYLCATSRDFGQGRYNEQFFGPGTRLTVL.